This T cell receptor (beta chain) was identified in a study of regulatory T cells in long-lasting Graves disease. Study-level findings and limits: Persistent Graves' patients had lower TCR diversity than newly diagnosed ones.

Documented time point: newly diagnosed GD, antithyroid drugs for less than 3 months. Extracted PBMC RNA gave rise to the TCR library. Many counts were recorded for this clonotype. Its antigen is still unknown. Assembly of TCR beta libraries relied on iRepertoire HTBI primers together with Arm-PCR of CDR3 regions. TCRdb passed the multiplex PCR reads through MiXCR, listing each CDR3 protein once. The sample consists of roughly 430,000 distinct CDR3 sequences, around 17% of them appearing once. The CDR3 extends over 16 amino acids. After removal of 6 bases from V and 7 bases from J, the junction contained 15 bases not matched to a gene. The same sample was also used in a study of T cells in Graves' hyperthyroidism and ophthalmopathy. As reported in that work: Lactation, pregnancy, other autoimmune disease or uncontrolled infection excluded patients. HTBI primers drove first-round RT-PCR of the TCR CDR3.

J is TRBJ2-1 and V is TRBV12-3 or TRBV12-4; 7 bases line up with TRBD2. Material: peripheral blood mononuclear cells (PBMCs), obtained at new diagnosis, from a patient treated with antithyroid drugs. The TCR originated in a woman aged 25-40 years with Graves disease. The CDR3 region is CASSRRVAGSLNEQFF. DNA for the CDR3: TGTGCCAGCAGCCGACGGGTAGCGGGCTCTCTGAATGAGCAGTTCTTC.